This T cell receptor beta chain originates from a study of regulatory T cells in long-lasting Graves disease. CDR1 is SGHTA, CDR2 FQGNSA, per germline. The CDR3 spans 15 residues. V lost 1 base and J lost 3, with 12 bases in between. Described time point: newly diagnosed GD, antithyroid drugs for less than 3 months. Following extraction of RNA from PBMCs, that RNA was used to make the TCR library. This clonotype showed up just a few times. TCR beta libraries were built with iRepertoire HTBI primers and Arm-PCR of CDR3 regions. Via MiXCR, TCRdb re-called the multiplex PCR reads, giving one row per CDR3 protein. The data show a few hundred thousand distinct CDR3 sequences, about 10% seen once. This sample was shared with a second study, whose subject was T cells in Graves' hyperthyroidism and ophthalmopathy. In that study: In the first-round RT-PCR of the TCR CDR3, the HTBI primer set was used.

The chain is built from TRBV7-2 and TRBJ1-2; D call uncertain. The receptor was derived from a woman younger than 30 with Graves disease. Sequencing used peripheral blood mononuclear cells (PBMCs), obtained at new diagnosis, from a patient treated with antithyroid drugs. The DNA for the CDR3 is TGTGCCAGCAGCTTAGTTGGGGTATTTTACTATGGCTACACCTTC. Translating gives CASSLVGVFYYGYTF.